A selection of T cell receptor beta chains follows, all from one sample in a study of control samples from healthy donors and cancer patients. The table came from immunoSEQ multiplex PCR; TCRdb's copy has only in-frame clones and leaves some out. The repertoire holds 68,000 or so clones, with approximately 86% as singletons. Sequenced: blood. These receptors all stem from a man in his sixties in good health. Both conserved end residues are part of each CDR3. Each record gives: D gene, V gene, J gene, CDR3 length, CDR3 protein. The D gene is left open where the match is weak.

.	TRBV5-1	TRBJ2-7	14	CASSLGSTYYEQYF
.	TRBV7-2	TRBJ2-2	15	CASSLGLSSGGELFF
.	TRBV5-6	TRBJ1-2	15	CASSLGGSLNYGYTF
.	TRBV19	TRBJ1-1	14	CASTPTWGDTEAFF
TRBD2	TRBV19	TRBJ2-3	18	CASRNQPLAGALTDTQYF
.	TRBV6-1	TRBJ2-5	15	CASSEVWGPQETQYF
.	TRBV6-4	TRBJ1-1	13	CASCGGPRAEAFF
.	TRBV6-5	TRBJ2-1	12	CASSPSRLEQFF
.	TRBV6-6	TRBJ2-4	14	CASSYSTPTELAYF
.	TRBV30	TRBJ2-7	12	CAWSVGGHEQYF
.	TRBV30	TRBJ2-7	16	CAWSTWVRDGSFKQYF
.	TRBV7-8	TRBJ1-4	15	CASSLGYTANEKLFF
.	TRBV5-4	TRBJ2-3	14	CASSSPVGADTQYF
TRBD1	TRBV6-2/TRBV6-3	TRBJ2-5	17	CASSYSATGMPGETQYF
.	TRBV5-6	TRBJ1-6	19	CASSTFRAEGLTYNSPLHF
TRBD1	TRBV5-8	TRBJ2-7	13	CASSPDRVYEQYF
TRBD2	TRBV5-1	TRBJ2-7	15	CASSRTSGDSYEQYF
TRBD2	TRBV6-5	TRBJ2-7	14	CASSTSGRGYEQYF
.	TRBV13	TRBJ1-3	13	CASSLPGGNTIYF
TRBD2	TRBV19	TRBJ2-1	17	CASSPTRAGRAKHGQFF
TRBD2	TRBV6-5	TRBJ2-2	16	CASSYTSGRNTGELFF
.	TRBV7-8	TRBJ1-5	16	CASSLSGGGLGQPQHF
TRBD2	TRBV5-1	TRBJ2-1	14	CASSWTSGMGEQFF
.	TRBV27	TRBJ2-4	12	CATGEAKNIQYF
.	TRBV3-1/TRBV3-2	TRBJ2-3	16	CASSQDWRSSTDTQYF
TRBD1	TRBV7-8	TRBJ1-1	17	CASSLYPRQGSNTEAFF
.	TRBV28	TRBJ2-7	12	CASSSIDASQYF
.	TRBV19	TRBJ2-1	11	CASSVWDEQFF
.	TRBV15	TRBJ2-5	16	CATSRGRGRGQETQYF
.	TRBV6-1	TRBJ1-3	16	CASSAQSTGTGNTIYF
TRBD2	TRBV2	TRBJ2-2	12	CASIAGVGELFF
.	TRBV25-1	TRBJ2-7	15	CASSDLQESSYEQYF
TRBD2	TRBV28	TRBJ2-5	14	CASRRTGLVFTKYF
.	TRBV11-2	TRBJ2-1	16	CASSLRTPGLNNEQFF
.	TRBV11-3	TRBJ2-3	16	CASSLNAAVGTDTQYF
TRBD1	TRBV18	TRBJ1-3	16	CASSLGQGRSGNTIYF
.	TRBV7-8	TRBJ1-3	15	CASSLLGGAGNTIYF
TRBD1	TRBV25-1	TRBJ2-6	18	CASSELRTGASGANVLTF
.	TRBV7-2	TRBJ1-4	14	CASSRDGNNEKLFF
TRBD2	TRBV5-4	TRBJ2-4	15	CASSLGLAGENIQYF
.	TRBV7-9	TRBJ2-5	14	CASSLESLTRTQYF
TRBD2	TRBV11-2	TRBJ2-5	16	CASSKGTSGSGETQYF
TRBD1	TRBV7-9	TRBJ2-1	15	CASSQRLTGRDEQFF